A single T cell receptor (beta chain) is shown here with its context. The antigen is undetermined. There are 15 residues in the CDR3. After removal of 3 bases from V and 6 bases from J, the junction contained 10 bases not matched to a gene. CDR1 SGHRS and CDR2 YFSETQ come from the germline V gene. The record originates from a study of graft-versus-host responses after intestinal transplantation. Study findings and constraints: Detected in recipient marrow were GvH clones, some of which were first observed in ileum or blood.

Libraries were prepared by immunoSEQ multiplex PCR; TCRdb keeps only in-frame clonotypes and omits some of them. This table has 80,000 to 100,000 clones, less than 90% appearing once. The sequences come from unstimulated CD8+ T cells sorted from spleen or lymph node cells, collected before intestinal transplant. The chain uses TRBV5-1 and TRBJ2-7, with 9 nucleotides matching TRBD2. The sequence was collected from a human donor who received an intestinal transplant. In DNA form, the CDR3 reads TGCGCCAGCAGCTGGGGGCGGCGGGAGGGCGGCGAGCAGTACTTC. This gives the protein CASSWGRREGGEQYF.